The TCR beta chain under discussion was sequenced for a study of shared clonotypes between healthy human individuals. V lost 7 bases and J lost 5; bases outside the gene matches: 11. CDR3 length: 16 residues. Per germline, CDR1 SGHRS and CDR2 YFSETQ. Assay: immunoSEQ multiplex PCR; the TCRdb copy retains only in-frame clones and omits some. The repertoire holds around 2.5 million clones, 80% to 95% seen once, with about 0.34% in the top ten. Findings and limits, study-wide: Generation probabilities were higher for clonotypes shared across all four sorted-subset donors than for unshared ones. Larger estimated richness was generally recorded for naive subsets relative to memory subsets.

As concerns this clone: Its specificity is unknown.

V usage is TRBV5-1 and J usage is TRBJ2-1; TRBD2 matches at 11 bases. The sample was naive CD4+ T cells from PBMCs. The subset was: CD45RA+ positively selected. This TCR was recovered from a man aged 18 to 30 in good health. Some clones in this sample may be carry-over from other donors' samples. DNA of the CDR3: TGCGCCAGCCGGAGGACTAGCGGGCCCCTTGACAATGAGCAGTTCTTC. Its protein product is CASRRTSGPLDNEQFF.